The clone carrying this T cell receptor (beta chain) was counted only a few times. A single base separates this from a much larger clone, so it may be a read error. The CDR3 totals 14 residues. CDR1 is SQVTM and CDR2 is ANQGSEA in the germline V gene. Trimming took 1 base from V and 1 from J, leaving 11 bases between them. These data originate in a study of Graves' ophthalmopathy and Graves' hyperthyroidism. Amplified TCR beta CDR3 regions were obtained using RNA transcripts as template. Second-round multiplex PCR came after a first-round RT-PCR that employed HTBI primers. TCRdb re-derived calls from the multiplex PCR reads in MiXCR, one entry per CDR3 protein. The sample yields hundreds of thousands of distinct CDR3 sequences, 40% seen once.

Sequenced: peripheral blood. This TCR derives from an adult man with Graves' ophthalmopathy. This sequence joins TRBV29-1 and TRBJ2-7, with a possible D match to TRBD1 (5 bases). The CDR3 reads CSVEAGWRSYEQYF. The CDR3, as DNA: TGCAGCGTTGAAGCAGGGTGGAGATCCTACGAGCAGTACTTC.